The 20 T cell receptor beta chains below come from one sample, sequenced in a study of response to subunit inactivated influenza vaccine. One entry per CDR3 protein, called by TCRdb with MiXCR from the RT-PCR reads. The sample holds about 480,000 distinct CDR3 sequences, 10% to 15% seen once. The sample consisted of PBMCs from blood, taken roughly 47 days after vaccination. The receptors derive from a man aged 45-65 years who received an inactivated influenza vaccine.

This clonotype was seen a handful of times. The DNA for the CDR3 is TGTGCCATCAGTGACGACAGAGAAGAGCAGTTCTTC. The encoded protein is CAISDDREEQFF. The chain is built from TRBV10-3 and TRBJ2-1; TRBD1 might be the D (5 bases). Trimming removed 3 bases at V and 10 bases at J, with 10 bases between. The length of the CDR3 is 12 residues. In germline, CDR1 is ENHRY, CDR2 SYGVKD.

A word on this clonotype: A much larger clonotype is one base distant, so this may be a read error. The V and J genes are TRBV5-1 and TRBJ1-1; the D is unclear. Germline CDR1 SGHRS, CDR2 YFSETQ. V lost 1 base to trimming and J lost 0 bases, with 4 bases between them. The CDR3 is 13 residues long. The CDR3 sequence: CASSLLVNTEAFF. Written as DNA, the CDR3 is TGCGCCAGCAGCTTGTTGGTGAACACTGAAGCTTTCTTT. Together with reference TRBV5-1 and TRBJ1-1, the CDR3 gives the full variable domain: KAGVTQTPRYLIKTRGQQVTLSCSPISGHRSVSWYQQTPGQGLQFLFEYFSETQRNKGNFPGRFSGRQFSNSRSEMNVSTLELGDSALYLCASSLLVNTEAFFGQGTRLTVV.

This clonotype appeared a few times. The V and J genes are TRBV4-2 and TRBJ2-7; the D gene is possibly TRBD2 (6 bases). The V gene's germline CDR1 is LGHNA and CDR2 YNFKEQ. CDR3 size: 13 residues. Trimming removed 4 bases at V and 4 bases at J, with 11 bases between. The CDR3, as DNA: TGTGCCAGCAGCCCGGAGGAGGGATACGAGCAGTACTTC. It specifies CASSPEEGYEQYF.

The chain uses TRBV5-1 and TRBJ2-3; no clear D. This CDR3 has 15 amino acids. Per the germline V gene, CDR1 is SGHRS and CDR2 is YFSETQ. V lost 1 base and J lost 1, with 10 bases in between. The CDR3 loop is CASSLTIPGTDTQYF. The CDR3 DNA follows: TGCGCCAGCAGCTTGACTATACCCGGCACAGATACGCAGTATTTT.

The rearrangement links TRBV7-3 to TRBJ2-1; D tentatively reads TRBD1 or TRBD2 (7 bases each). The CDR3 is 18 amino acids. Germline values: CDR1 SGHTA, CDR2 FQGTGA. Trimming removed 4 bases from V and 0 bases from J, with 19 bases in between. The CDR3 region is CASSSGGGSGSSYNEQFF. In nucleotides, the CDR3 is TGTGCCAGCAGCTCAGGGGGGGGAAGCGGAAGCTCCTACAATGAGCAGTTCTTC.

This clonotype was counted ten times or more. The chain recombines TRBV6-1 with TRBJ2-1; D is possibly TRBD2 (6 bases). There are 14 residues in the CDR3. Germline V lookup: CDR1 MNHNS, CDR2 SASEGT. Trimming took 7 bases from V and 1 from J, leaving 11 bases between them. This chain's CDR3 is CASITEGSYNEQFF. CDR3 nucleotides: TGTGCCAGCATCACGGAGGGGTCCTACAATGAGCAGTTCTTC.

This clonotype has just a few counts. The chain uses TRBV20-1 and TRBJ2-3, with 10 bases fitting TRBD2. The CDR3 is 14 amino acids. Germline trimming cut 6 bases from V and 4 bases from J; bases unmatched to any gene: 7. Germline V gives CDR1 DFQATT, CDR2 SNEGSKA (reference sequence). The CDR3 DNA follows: TGCAGTGCGGTGAGCGGGGGGGCCTCAGATACGCAGTATTTT. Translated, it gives CSAVSGGASDTQYF.

CDR3 protein: CASSVDIRESRTEAFF. The CDR3 DNA follows: TGTGCCAGCAGCGTAGATATCAGGGAAAGTCGCACTGAAGCTTTCTTT. The J gene is TRBJ1-1, the V gene TRBV9, with D perhaps TRBD1 (5 bases). The CDR3 has 16 amino acids. Trimming pared 0 bases from V and 4 bases from J, leaving 16 bases between. Germline assignment: CDR1 SGDLS and CDR2 YYNGEE.

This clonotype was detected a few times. The DNA of the CDR3 is TGTGCCACCAGTGATAACTACAGGGTAGCTGGGGCCAACGTCCTGACTTTC. It specifies CATSDNYRVAGANVLTF. J is TRBJ2-6 and V is TRBV24-1; D possibly corresponds to TRBD1 (6 bases). The germline gives CDR1 KGHDR, CDR2 SFDVKD. V shed 3 bases and J shed 2 bases, with 13 bases lying between them. This CDR3 is built from 17 residues.

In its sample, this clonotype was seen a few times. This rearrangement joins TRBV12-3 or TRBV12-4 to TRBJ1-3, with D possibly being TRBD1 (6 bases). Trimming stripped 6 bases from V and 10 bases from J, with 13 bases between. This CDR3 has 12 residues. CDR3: CASRRGGETIYF. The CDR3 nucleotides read TGTGCCAGCAGGAGGGGGGGAGAAACCATATATTTT.

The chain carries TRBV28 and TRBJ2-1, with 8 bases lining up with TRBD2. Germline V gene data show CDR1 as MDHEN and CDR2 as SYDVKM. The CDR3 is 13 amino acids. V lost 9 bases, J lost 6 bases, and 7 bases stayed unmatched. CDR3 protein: CASRGGLRNEQFF. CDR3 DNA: TGTGCCAGTCGGGGGGGCCTCCGCAATGAGCAGTTCTTC.

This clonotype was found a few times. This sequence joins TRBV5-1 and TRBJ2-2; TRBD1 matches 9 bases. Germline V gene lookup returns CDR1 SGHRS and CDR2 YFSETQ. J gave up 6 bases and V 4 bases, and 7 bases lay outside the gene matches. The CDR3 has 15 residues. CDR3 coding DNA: TGCGCCAGCAGCCCGGGACAGGGAGGCTCCGGGGAGCTGTTTTTT. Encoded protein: CASSPGQGGSGELFF.

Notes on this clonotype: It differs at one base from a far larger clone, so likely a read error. CDR3 sequence (DNA): TGTGCCAGCAGCTTACAAGAAGATACGCAGTATTTT. It encodes CASSLQEDTQYF. The chain carries TRBV7-9 and TRBJ2-3; D unresolved. V was shortened by 2 bases and J by 5 bases, with 5 bases between the two germline ends. The CDR3 loop spans 12 amino acids. Germline loops: CDR1 SEHNR, CDR2 FQNEAQ (reference sequence).

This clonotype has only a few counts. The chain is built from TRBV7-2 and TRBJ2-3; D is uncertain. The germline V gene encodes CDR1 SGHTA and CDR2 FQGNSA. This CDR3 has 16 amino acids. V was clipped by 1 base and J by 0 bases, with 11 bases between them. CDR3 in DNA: TGTGCCAGCAGCTTAGTGTCGGTATTGAGCACAGATACGCAGTATTTT. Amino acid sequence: CASSLVSVLSTDTQYF.

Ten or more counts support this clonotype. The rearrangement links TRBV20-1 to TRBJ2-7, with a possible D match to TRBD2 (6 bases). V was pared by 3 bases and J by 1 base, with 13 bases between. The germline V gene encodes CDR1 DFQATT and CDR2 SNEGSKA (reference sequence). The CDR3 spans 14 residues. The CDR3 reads CSASPGGWSYEQYF. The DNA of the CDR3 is TGCAGTGCTAGCCCCGGGGGTTGGTCCTACGAGCAGTACTTC.

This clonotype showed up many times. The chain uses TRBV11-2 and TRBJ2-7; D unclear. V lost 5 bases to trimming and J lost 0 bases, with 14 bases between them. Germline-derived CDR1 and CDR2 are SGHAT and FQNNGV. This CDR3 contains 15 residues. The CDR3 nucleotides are TGTGCCAGCAGCCGTACGGACGGGCTCTCCTACGAGCAGTACTTC. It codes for CASSRTDGLSYEQYF.

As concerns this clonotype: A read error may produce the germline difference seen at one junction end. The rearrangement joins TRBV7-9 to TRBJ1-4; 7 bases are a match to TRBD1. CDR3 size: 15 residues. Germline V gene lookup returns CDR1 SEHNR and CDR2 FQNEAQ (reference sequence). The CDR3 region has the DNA TGTGGCAGCAGCTTAGCCGACAGGGTTCATGAAAAACTGTTTTTT. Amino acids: CGSSLADRVHEKLFF.

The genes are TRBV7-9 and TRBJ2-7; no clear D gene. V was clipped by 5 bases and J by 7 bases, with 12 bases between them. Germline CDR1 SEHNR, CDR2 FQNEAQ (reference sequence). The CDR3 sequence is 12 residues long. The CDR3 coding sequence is TGTGCCAGCAGCCCTCTGGGCCGAGAGCAGTACTTC. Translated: CASSPLGREQYF.

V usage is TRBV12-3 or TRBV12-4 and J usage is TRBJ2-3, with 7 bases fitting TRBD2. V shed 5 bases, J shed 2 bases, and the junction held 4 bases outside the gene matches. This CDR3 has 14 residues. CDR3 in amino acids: CASSRLALTDTQYF. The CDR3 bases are TGTGCCAGCAGTAGACTAGCTCTCACAGATACGCAGTATTTT.

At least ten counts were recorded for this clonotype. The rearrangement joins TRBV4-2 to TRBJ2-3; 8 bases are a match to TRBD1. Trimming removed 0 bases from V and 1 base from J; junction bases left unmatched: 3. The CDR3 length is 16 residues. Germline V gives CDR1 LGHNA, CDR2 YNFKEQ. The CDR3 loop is CASSQDWGQGTDTQYF. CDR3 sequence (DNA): TGTGCCAGCAGCCAAGATTGGGGACAGGGCACAGATACGCAGTATTTT.